This T cell receptor beta chain was identified during a study of post-analysis software for immune sequencing data. Study background: Both relapsing-remitting and secondary progressive multiple sclerosis featured among the disease courses, as did progressive-relapsing multiple sclerosis.

This clonotype has only a few counts. Its antigen is still unknown. The TCR beta cDNA libraries contained unique molecular identifiers. Around 500,000 cDNA molecules were obtained per 1 to 10 million input T cells. TCRdb analysed the PCR reads with MiXCR anew, one entry per CDR3 protein. This table holds 600,000 to 700,000 distinct CDR3 sequences, around 60% found once. The CDR3 runs 12 residues. V was cut by 5 bases and J by 7 bases, with 11 bases left in between. Study-wide results and limits: Samples sharing a preparation batch grouped tightly together when assessed by F measure. About 5 TRBV segments occurring more often in patients than controls included TRBV5-6, TRBV5-1 and TRBV20-1. Versus controls, multiple sclerosis patients showed significantly lower diversity (normalized Chao1).

The sample was blood. This clonotype originated in a girl aged 2-10 years with multiple sclerosis. The chain couples TRBV12-3 or TRBV12-4 to TRBJ1-2, with D perhaps TRBD1 (6 bases). CDR3 sequence: CASSPGASGYTF. DNA of the CDR3: TGTGCCAGCAGTCCGGGGGCAAGTGGCTACACCTTC.